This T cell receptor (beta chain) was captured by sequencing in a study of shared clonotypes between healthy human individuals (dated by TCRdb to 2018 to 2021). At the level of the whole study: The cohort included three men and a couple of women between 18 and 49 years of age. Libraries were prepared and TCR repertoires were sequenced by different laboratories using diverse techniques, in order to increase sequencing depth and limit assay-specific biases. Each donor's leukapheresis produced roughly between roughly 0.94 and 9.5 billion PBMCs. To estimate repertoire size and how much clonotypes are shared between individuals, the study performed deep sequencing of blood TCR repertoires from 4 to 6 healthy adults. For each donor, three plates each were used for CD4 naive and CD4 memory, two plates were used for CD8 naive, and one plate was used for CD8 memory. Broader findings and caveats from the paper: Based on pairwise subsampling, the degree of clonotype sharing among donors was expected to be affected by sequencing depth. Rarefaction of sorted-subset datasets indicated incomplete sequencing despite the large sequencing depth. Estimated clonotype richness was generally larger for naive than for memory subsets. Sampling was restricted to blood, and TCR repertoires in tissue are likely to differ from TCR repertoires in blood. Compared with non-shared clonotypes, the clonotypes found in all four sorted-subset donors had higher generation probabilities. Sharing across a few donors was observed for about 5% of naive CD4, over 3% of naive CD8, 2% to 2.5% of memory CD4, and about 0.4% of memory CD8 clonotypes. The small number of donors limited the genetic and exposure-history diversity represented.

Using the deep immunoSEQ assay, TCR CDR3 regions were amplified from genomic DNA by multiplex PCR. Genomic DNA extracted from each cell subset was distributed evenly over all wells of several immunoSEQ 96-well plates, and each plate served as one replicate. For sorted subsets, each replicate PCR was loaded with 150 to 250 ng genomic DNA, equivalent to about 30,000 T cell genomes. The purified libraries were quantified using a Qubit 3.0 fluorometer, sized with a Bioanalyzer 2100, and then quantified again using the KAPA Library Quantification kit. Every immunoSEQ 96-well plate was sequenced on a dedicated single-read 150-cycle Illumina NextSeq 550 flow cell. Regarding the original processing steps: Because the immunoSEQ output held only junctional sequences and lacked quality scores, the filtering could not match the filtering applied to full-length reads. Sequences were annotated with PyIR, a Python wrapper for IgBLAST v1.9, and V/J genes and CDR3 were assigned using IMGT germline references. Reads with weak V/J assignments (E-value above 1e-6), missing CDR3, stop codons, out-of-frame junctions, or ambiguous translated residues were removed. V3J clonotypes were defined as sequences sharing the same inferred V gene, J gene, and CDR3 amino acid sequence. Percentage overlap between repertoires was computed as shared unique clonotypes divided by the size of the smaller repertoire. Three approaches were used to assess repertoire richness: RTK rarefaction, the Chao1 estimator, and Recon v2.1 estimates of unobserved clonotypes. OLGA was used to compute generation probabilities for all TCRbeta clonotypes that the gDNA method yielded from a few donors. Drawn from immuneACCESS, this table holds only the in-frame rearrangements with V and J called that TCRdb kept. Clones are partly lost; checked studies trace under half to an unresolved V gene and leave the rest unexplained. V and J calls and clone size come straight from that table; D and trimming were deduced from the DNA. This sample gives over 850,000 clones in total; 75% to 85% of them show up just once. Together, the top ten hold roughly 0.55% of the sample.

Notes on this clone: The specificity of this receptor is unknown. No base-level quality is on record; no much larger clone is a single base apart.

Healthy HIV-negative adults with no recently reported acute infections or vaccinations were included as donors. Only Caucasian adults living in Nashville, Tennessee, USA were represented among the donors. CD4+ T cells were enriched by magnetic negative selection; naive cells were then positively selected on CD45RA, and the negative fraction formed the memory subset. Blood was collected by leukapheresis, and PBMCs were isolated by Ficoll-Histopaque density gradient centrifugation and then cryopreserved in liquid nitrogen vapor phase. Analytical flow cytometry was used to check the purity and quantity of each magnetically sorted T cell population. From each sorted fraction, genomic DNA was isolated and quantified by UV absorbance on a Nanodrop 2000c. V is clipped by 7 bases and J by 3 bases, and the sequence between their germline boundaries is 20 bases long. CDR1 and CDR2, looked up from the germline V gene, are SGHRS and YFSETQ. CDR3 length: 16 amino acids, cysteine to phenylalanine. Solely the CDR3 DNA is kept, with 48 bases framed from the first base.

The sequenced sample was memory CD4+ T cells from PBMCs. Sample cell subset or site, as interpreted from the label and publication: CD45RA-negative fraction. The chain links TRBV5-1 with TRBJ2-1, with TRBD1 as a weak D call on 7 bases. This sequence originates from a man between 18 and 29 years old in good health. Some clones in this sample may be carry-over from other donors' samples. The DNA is TGCGCCAGCGCGGAATCACCAGGGGGGTACTACAATGAGCAGTTCTTC. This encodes CASAESPGGYYNEQFF.